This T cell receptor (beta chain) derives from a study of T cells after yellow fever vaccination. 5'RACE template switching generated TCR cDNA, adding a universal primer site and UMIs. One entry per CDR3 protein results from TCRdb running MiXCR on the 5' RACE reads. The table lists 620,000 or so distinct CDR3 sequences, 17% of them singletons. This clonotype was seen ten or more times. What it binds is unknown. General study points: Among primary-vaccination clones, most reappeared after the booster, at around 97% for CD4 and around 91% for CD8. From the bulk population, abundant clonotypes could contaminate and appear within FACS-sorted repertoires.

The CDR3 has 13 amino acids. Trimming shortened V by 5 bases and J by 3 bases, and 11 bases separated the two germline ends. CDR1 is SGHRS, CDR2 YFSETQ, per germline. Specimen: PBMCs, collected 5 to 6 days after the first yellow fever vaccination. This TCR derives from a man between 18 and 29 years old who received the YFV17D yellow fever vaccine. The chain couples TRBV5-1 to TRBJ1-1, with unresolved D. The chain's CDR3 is CASRSRRDTEAFF. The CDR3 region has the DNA TGCGCCAGCAGAAGCAGGAGGGACACTGAAGCTTTCTTT.